This TCR beta chain was identified during a study of blood T cells in healthy people across ages. Study-level results: In long-lived donors, naive CD4+ cell counts and diversity exceeded those of aged donors. Roughly linearly, TCR beta diversity per million T cells fell as age increased. As naive T cell percentage varied, TCR beta diversity correlated strongly with it.

This clonotype appeared a few times. Its antigen is not identified. Alongside a J-beta primer mix, a sample-barcoded 5' primer served in a second PCR lasting roughly 7 to 11 cycles. TCRdb re-derived calls from the 5' RACE reads in MiXCR, one entry per CDR3 protein. The sample contains roughly 1,500,000 distinct CDR3 sequences, roughly 45% of which appear only once. This TCR derives from a woman younger than 30 in good health. What was sequenced was blood.

This CDR3 reads CASSLVPLAGGYEQYF. Here the CDR3 DNA reads TGCGCCAGCAGCTTGGTTCCCCTAGCGGGAGGGTACGAGCAGTACTTC. The V gene is TRBV5-1, the J gene TRBJ2-7, with 12 nucleotides matching TRBD2. Trimming at V came to 0 bases and at J to 4 bases, leaving 5 bases not matched to a gene. The CDR3 consists of 16 residues. Germline V gene lookup returns CDR1 SGHRS and CDR2 YFSETQ.